The 6 T cell receptor beta chains presented below share a single source sample, sequenced in a study of blood T cell repertoires in COVID-19. Method: immunoSEQ multiplex PCR; TCRdb's copy keeps in-frame clones and lacks some. The repertoire holds tens of thousands of clones, with about two thirds as singletons. The sequencing input was peripheral blood. Receptor source: a woman between 65 and 79 years old with COVID-19, enrolled during active disease.

The chain employs TRBV25-1 and TRBJ1-4, with 7 bases that match TRBD1. The germline gives CDR1 MGHDK, CDR2 SYGVNS. The CDR3 is 15 amino acids. After removal of 2 bases from V and 7 bases from J, the junction contained 7 bases not matched to a gene. Here the CDR3 DNA reads TGTGCCAGCAGTGAAGACAGGGCCGGGAGTGAAAAACTGTTTTTT. This encodes CASSEDRAGSEKLFF.

This chain uses TRBV5-1 with TRBJ2-5, with 8 bases identical to TRBD2. This CDR3 spans 14 amino acids. With 0 bases clipped from V and 2 bases from J, the junction kept 0 bases outside the gene matches. CDR1 and CDR2 from the germline V gene are SGHRS and YFSETQ. The CDR3 nucleotides are TGCGCCAGCAGCTTGGCGGGAGGGCAAGAGACCCAGTACTTC. Its protein product is CASSLAGGQETQYF.

The chain has TRBV15 and TRBJ1-2; TRBD1 agrees at 9 bases. V shed 5 bases, J shed 3 bases, and the junction held 7 bases outside the gene matches. In germline, CDR1 is LNHNV, CDR2 YYDKDF (reference sequence). The CDR3 sequence is 15 residues long. CDR3 in DNA: TGTGCCACCAGCCCAAAGGGACAGGGTTACTATGGCTACACCTTC. Amino acids: CATSPKGQGYYGYTF.

The rearrangement joins TRBV5-4 to TRBJ2-3, with D possibly matching TRBD1 (6 bases). From germline, CDR1 is SGHNT and CDR2 YYREEE (reference sequence). The germline V and J ends were trimmed by 0 bases and 5 bases, with 13 bases remaining between them. The CDR3 covers 15 residues. The CDR3 sequence: CASSLGQVVGDTQYF. The CDR3 region has the DNA TGTGCCAGCAGCTTGGGACAGGTCGTGGGAGATACGCAGTATTTT.

The CDR3 sequence is CASSRGNYEQYV. The CDR3, as DNA: TGTGCCAGCAGCAGGGGCAACTACGAGCAGTACGTC. The chain has TRBV2 and TRBJ2-7; the D gene is possibly TRBD1 (6 bases). V was pared by 6 bases and J by 3 bases, with 9 bases between. Per germline, CDR1 SNHLY and CDR2 FYNNEI. This CDR3 comprises 12 residues.

Only a few counts were recorded for this clone. The chain combines TRBV3-1 (or the pseudogene TRBV3-2) with TRBJ2-2; possibly TRBD1 for D (7 bases). The length of the CDR3 is 13 residues. Trimming took off 6 bases at V and 6 bases at J, with 11 bases between the two ends. Per germline, CDR1 LGHDT and CDR2 YNNKEL (reference sequence). CDR3 region: CASRRRGPGELFF. The CDR3 DNA is TGTGCCAGCAGACGGAGGGGGCCCGGGGAGCTGTTTTTT.